This T cell receptor beta chain is drawn from a study of T cell responses to AZD1222 COVID-19 vaccine. V lost 11 bases and J 5 bases, leaving 7 bases between the germline ends. This CDR3 has 10 residues. Germline CDR1 and CDR2: SGHAT and FQDESV (reference sequence). This table comes from immunoSEQ multiplex PCR, and its TCRdb copy is limited to in-frame clones, with some not included. In the table there are 130,000 to 150,000 clones, about nine tenths of which are singletons. Specimen: peripheral blood, collected on day 0 of AZD1222 vaccination. The chain carries TRBV11-1 and TRBJ1-5; D is uncertain. The TCR sequence derives from an adult in good health. CDR3 DNA: TGTGCCGCAGATTATCAGCCCCAGCATTTT. It yields the protein CAADYQPQHF.